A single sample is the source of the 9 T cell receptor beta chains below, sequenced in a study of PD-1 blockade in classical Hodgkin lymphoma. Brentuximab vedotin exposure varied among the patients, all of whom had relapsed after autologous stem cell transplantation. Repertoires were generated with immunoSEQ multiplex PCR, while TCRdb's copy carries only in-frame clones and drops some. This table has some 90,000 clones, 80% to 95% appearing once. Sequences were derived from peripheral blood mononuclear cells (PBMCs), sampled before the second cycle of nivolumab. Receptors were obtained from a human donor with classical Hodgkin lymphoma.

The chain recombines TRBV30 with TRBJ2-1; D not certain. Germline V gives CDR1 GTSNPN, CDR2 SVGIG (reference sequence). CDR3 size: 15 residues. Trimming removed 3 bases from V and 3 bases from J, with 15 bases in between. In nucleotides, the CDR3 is TGTGCCTGGAGGGCCCCGGATATCTTCTACAATGAGCAGTTCTTC. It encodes CAWRAPDIFYNEQFF.

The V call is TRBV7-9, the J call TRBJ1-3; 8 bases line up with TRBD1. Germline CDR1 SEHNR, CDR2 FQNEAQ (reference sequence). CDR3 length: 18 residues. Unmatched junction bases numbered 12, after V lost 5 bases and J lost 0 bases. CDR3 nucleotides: TGTGCCAGCAGCGCACAGGGGGGCCAGGCTCACTCTGGAAACACCATATATTTT. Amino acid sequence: CASSAQGGQAHSGNTIYF.

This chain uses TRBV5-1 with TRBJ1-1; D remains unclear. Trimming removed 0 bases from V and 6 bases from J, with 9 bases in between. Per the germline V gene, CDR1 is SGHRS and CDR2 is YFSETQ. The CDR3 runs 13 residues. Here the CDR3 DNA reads TGCGCCAGCAGCTTGGCTTCAAGCCCTGAAGCTTTCTTT. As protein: CASSLASSPEAFF.

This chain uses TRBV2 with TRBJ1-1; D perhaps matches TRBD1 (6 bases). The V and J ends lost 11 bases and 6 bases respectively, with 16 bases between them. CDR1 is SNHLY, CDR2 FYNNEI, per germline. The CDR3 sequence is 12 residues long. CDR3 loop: CAANPGDAEAFF. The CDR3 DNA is TGTGCCGCTAACCCAGGGGACGCTGAAGCTTTCTTT.

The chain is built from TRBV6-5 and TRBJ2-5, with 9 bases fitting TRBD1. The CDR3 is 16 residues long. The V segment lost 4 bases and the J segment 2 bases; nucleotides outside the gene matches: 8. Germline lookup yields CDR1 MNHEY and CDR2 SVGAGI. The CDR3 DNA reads TGTGCCAGCAGTTCCGTGGGACAGGGTGGACAAGAGACCCAGTACTTC. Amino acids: CASSSVGQGGQETQYF.

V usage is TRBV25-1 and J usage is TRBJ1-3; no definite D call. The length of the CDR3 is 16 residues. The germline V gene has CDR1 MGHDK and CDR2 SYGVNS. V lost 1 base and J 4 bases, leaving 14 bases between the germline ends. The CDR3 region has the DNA TGTGCCAGCAGTGAATCTGGTCCGTTCAACGGAAACACCATATATTTT. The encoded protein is CASSESGPFNGNTIYF.

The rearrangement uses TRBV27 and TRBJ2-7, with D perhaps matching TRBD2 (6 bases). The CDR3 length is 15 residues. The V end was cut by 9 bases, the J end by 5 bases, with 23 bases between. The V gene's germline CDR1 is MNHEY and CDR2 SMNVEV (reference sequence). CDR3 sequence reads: CASQTRRSGGDEQYF. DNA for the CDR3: TGTGCCAGTCAAACGAGGCGTAGCGGTGGGGACGAGCAGTACTTC.

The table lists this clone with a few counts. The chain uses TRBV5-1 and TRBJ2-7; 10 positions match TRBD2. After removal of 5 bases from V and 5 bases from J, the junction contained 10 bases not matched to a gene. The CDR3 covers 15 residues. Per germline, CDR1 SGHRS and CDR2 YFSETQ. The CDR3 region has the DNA TGCGCCAGCAGTCCAGCTAGCGGGAGAACCCACGAGCAGTACTTC. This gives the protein CASSPASGRTHEQYF.

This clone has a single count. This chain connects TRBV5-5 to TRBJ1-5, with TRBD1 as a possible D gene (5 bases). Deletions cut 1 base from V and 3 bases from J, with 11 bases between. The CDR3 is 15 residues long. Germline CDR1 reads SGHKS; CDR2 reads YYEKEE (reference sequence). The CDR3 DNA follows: TGTGCCAGCAGCTTGCAGGGAATCTTCAATCAGCCCCAGCATTTT. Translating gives CASSLQGIFNQPQHF.